The rows below give T cell receptor beta chains drawn from one sample of a study of lymphopenia after photon versus proton radiotherapy. Assay used: immunoSEQ multiplex PCR; TCRdb lists only in-frame clones, some missing. The table has approximately 22,000 clones, about 85% seen once; the top ten hold 15% to 20%. The material was peripheral blood, obtained from a patient treated with photon-based radiotherapy. These receptors were collected from a man in his sixties with pancreatic cancer. Both conserved end residues are part of each CDR3. D genes are given only for firm matches. Not every row has a clone size; where given, it reads once, few, many or a size class.

TRBJ1-1,TRBV11-2,NA,TRBD1,TGTGCCAGCAGTCGTTTAGGGACAGGGGGAGGAAACACTGAAGCTTTCTTT,CASSRLGTGGGNTEAFF
TRBJ1-1,TRBV4-1,NA,TRBD1,TGCGCCAGCAGCCAACCTACAGGGGTTACTAGAGAAGCTTTCTTT,CASSQPTGVTREAFF
TRBJ1-1,TRBV7-9,NA,NA,TGTGCCAGCAGTATCGAAACCCCCACAGCTAAATTGAACACTGAAGCTTTCTTT,CASSIETPTAKLNTEAFF
TRBJ2-5,TRBV4-1,NA,NA,TGCGCCAGCAGCGACAGTCAAGAGACCCAGTACTTC,CASSDSQETQYF
TRBJ2-3,TRBV7-7,NA,TRBD2,TGTGCTAGCAGCTCCAAGCAGGGACTAGCGGGGACAGATACGCAGTATTTT,CASSSKQGLAGTDTQYF
TRBJ2-5,TRBV7-2,NA,TRBD2,TGTGCCAGCAGCTTACTGGCGGGGGGGCAGGAGACCCAGTACTTC,CASSLLAGGQETQYF
TRBJ2-7,TRBV30,NA,NA,TGTGCCTGGAGTGGGCCCAGGGTCTACGACGGGCAGTACTTC,CAWSGPRVYDGQYF
TRBJ2-2,TRBV15,NA,NA,TGTGCCACCAGCAGAGATCCCCCCGGCCAGGTGCCCGGGGAGCTGTTTTTT,CATSRDPPGQVPGELFF
TRBJ1-2,TRBV7-8,NA,NA,TGTGCCAGCAGCTTAGGTACAGAACTCTATGGCTACACCTTC,CASSLGTELYGYTF
TRBJ2-5,TRBV5-3,NA,NA,TGTGCCAGAAGCTTCCTGTTGAGCAGGGGTGGAGAGACCCAGTACTTC,CARSFLLSRGGETQYF
TRBJ1-1,TRBV11-2,NA,NA,TGTGCCAGCGGCCACAGAACAGCCATGAACACTGAAGCTTTCTTT,CASGHRTAMNTEAFF
TRBJ2-1,TRBV5-1,NA,NA,TGCGCCAGCAGCTCTAGAGTTCCCGGCTACAATGAGCAGTTCTTC,CASSSRVPGYNEQFF
TRBJ1-6,TRBV7-3,NA,TRBD1,TGTGCCAGCAGCTCCCACAGGGGGCTAGATTCACCCCTCCACTTT,CASSSHRGLDSPLHF
TRBJ1-1,TRBV6-1,NA,NA,TGTGCCAGCAGTGCGCAGGTCACTGAAGCTTTCTTT,CASSAQVTEAFF
TRBJ1-2,TRBV5-1,NA,TRBD1,TGCGCCAGCAGCTCAGGGGGGCCATTCTATGGCTACACCTTC,CASSSGGPFYGYTF
TRBJ1-1,TRBV18,NA,NA,TGTGCCAGCTCGATAAATTGGCCGGGTTACAGACACCGGAAAACTTTCTTT,CASSINWPGYRHRKTFF
TRBJ1-1,TRBV5-1,NA,NA,TGCGCCAGCAGCTTGGCCTCCTTAAGGGGTGCCGGGGCTGAAGCTTTCTTT,CASSLASLRGAGAEAFF
TRBJ1-2,TRBV29-1,NA,NA,TGCAGCGTCGGCTATCCGACAGTTAAGTATGGCTACACCTTC,CSVGYPTVKYGYTF
TRBJ2-6,TRBV15,NA,NA,TGTGCCACCAGCAGAGACAGGGTAGCGGGGGCCAACGTCCTGACTTTC,CATSRDRVAGANVLTF
TRBJ1-2,TRBV5-1,few,NA,TGCGCCAGCAGCTTGGCAGGAGACTATGGCTACACCTTC,CASSLAGDYGYTF
TRBJ2-3,TRBV6-6,once,NA,TGTGCCAGCAGTTACGGACTAGGGGGTTACACAGATACGCAGTATTTT,CASSYGLGGYTDTQYF
TRBJ2-5,TRBV15,NA,NA,TGTGCCACCAGCAGAGATACAGGACAAGAGACCCAGTACTTC,CATSRDTGQETQYF
TRBJ2-5,TRBV7-2,NA,TRBD2,TGTGCCAGCAGCTCTAGCGGGGGGCCTCCCCGAACCCAGTACTTC,CASSSSGGPPRTQYF
TRBJ2-3,TRBV5-5,NA,NA,TGTGCCAGCAGCTCGGGACACCGCACAGATACGCAGTATTTT,CASSSGHRTDTQYF
TRBJ1-1,TRBV29-1,NA,NA,TGCAGCGTTGAAGGTCCAGCGACCACTGAAGCTTTCTTT,CSVEGPATTEAFF
TRBJ1-1,TRBV11-1,NA,NA,TGTGCCAGCAGCTTAAGGAGGGTTACTGAAGCTTTCTTT,CASSLRRVTEAFF
TRBJ1-5,TRBV19,NA,NA,TGTGCCAGTAGTATAGGGAGGGATCAGCCCCAGCATTTT,CASSIGRDQPQHF
TRBJ2-5,TRBV7-2,NA,NA,TGTGCCAGCAGCTTTGGGCAGGGGGAGACCCAGTACTTC,CASSFGQGETQYF
TRBJ2-1,TRBV7-9,NA,TRBD2,TGTGCCAGCAGCAAGATTATAGCGGGGGGGAGAGTCTTC,CASSKIIAGGRVF
TRBJ1-2,TRBV4-1,NA,NA,TGCGCCAGCAGCCAAGCGCCAGGACAAGAGGGCTACACCTTC,CASSQAPGQEGYTF
TRBJ2-3,TRBV27,NA,TRBD1,TGTGCCAGCAGTTTTAGGGACAGAATCACAGATACGCAGTATTTT,CASSFRDRITDTQYF
TRBJ2-5,TRBV5-1,NA,NA,TGCGCCAGCAGCTTAGCAGCTAACCCTGAAGAGACCCAGTACTTC,CASSLAANPEETQYF
TRBJ2-5,TRBV5-1,once,NA,TGCGCCAGCAGCTTTGGCCCGGCTGGAGAGACCCAGTACTTC,CASSFGPAGETQYF
TRBJ1-1,TRBV27,NA,NA,TGTGCCAGCAGTTCCCCATCATACGGGGGGCACACTGAAGCTTTCTTT,CASSSPSYGGHTEAFF
TRBJ1-3,TRBV4-2,once,NA,TGTGCCAGCAGCCAACCAGGGTCGGGGGGCTGGGGAAACACCATATATTTT,CASSQPGSGGWGNTIYF
TRBJ1-4,TRBV5-1,NA,NA,TGCGCCAGCAGCCAGTTCCATAATGAAAAACTGTTTTTT,CASSQFHNEKLFF
TRBJ2-1,TRBV7-9,NA,NA,TGTGCCAGCAGCTCCCGGATGAACAATGAGCAGTTCTTC,CASSSRMNNEQFF
TRBJ2-2,TRBV11-2,NA,TRBD2,TGTGCCAGCAACACCCCTCGGGGACTAGCGGGGGGGCTAACCGGGGAGCTGTTTTTT,CASNTPRGLAGGLTGELFF
TRBJ1-1,TRBV29-1,NA,TRBD1,TGCAGCGTCGACCATTCGACAGGGGGCACTGAAGCTTTCTTT,CSVDHSTGGTEAFF
TRBJ1-2,TRBV7-9,few,NA,TGTGCCAGCAGCCGGGGGCAGGACTATGGCTACACCTTC,CASSRGQDYGYTF
TRBJ2-1,TRBV6-1,NA,TRBD2,TGTGCCAGCAGTGAAGCGGGCGGGGGGACGAATGAGCAGTTCTTC,CASSEAGGGTNEQFF
TRBJ1-5,TRBV19,NA,NA,TGTGCCAAGCAGGGTTGCAATCAGCCCCAGCATTTT,CAKQGCNQPQHF
TRBJ2-6,TRBV18,NA,NA,TGTGCCAGCTCACCACCGAAAGCCCCTGGGGCCAACGTCCTGACTTTC,CASSPPKAPGANVLTF
TRBJ2-2,TRBV4-1,NA,NA,TGCGCCAGCAGCCAAGATCCGGGGTGGGACACCGGGGAGCTGTTTTTT,CASSQDPGWDTGELFF
TRBJ1-1,TRBV27,NA,NA,TGTGCCAGCAGTTTTTATGGGGTCGGCACTGAAGCTTTCTTT,CASSFYGVGTEAFF
TRBJ2-3,TRBV18,NA,NA,TGTGCCAGCTCACCAGTCGCAGATACGCAGTATTTT,CASSPVADTQYF
TRBJ2-7,TRBV7-2,NA,NA,TGTGCCAGCAGCCCCACCGGAACCTACGAGCAGTACTTC,CASSPTGTYEQYF
TRBJ1-3,TRBV5-6,NA,NA,TGTGCCAGCAGCTCCACCGGTAAGAGTGGAAACACCATATATTTT,CASSSTGKSGNTIYF
TRBJ1-4,TRBV7-9,once,NA,TGTGCCAGCAGTCCCCGACTTGTTAATGAAAAACTGTTTTTT,CASSPRLVNEKLFF
TRBJ1-6,TRBV2,few,NA,TGTGCCAGCAGTGATACGGGCCCCGATTCACCCCTCCACTTT,CASSDTGPDSPLHF
TRBJ1-5,TRBV7-2,NA,NA,TGTGCCAGCAGCTTAGGAGTTGGGGGGGTTGGTCAGCCCCAGCATTTT,CASSLGVGGVGQPQHF
TRBJ2-7,TRBV6-1,NA,NA,TGTGCCAGCACAGACAGTCCCTCCTACGAGCAGTACTTC,CASTDSPSYEQYF
TRBJ1-1,TRBV5-6,few,TRBD1,TGTGCCAGCAGCGCAGTACAGGGGGCAGCTTTCTTT,CASSAVQGAAFF
TRBJ2-4,TRBV6-1,NA,NA,TGTGCCAGCAGTGCGACAGCCGGGGGAAACATTCAGTACTTC,CASSATAGGNIQYF